This TCR beta chain was observed in a study of early T cells in non-severe SARS-CoV-2 infection. Looking at the study overall: Chains were unpaired, as sequencing was done on bulk RNA from unsorted whole blood.

The CDR3 contains 15 residues. Germline V gives CDR1 DFQATT, CDR2 SNEGSKA (reference sequence). The germline V and J ends were trimmed by 0 bases and 5 bases, with 16 bases remaining between them. The TCR library protocol was used to attach unique molecular identifiers. These identifiers were attached to individual cDNA molecules. TCRdb itself ran the 5' RACE reads through MiXCR, one entry per CDR3 protein. This table has 65,000 to 75,000 distinct CDR3 sequences, around 13% appearing once. This clonotype was observed at least ten times. The sequence derives from an adult who was a healthcare worker with PCR-confirmed SARS-CoV-2 infection or an uninfected control (not recorded which). The chain links TRBV20-1 to TRBJ1-1, with D possibly being TRBD1 (5 bases). Sequenced: whole blood. CDR3 in DNA: TGCAGTGCTAGAGATAGCGGGACTTATAATACTGAAGCTTTCTTT. It translates to CSARDSGTYNTEAFF.